This passage covers 23 T cell receptor beta chains from one sample sequenced in a study of post-analysis software for immune sequencing data. Unique molecular identifiers were carried by the TCR beta cDNA libraries. TCRdb reanalysed the PCR reads using MiXCR and keeps one entry per CDR3 protein. This sample has about 160,000 distinct CDR3 sequences; around 36% occur once, and the top ten carry under 30%. Specimen: blood, collected after autologous hematopoietic stem cell transplantation. The origin of the receptors is a girl aged 10 to 17 with multiple sclerosis.

The chain carries TRBV29-1 and TRBJ2-1, with 11 bases matching TRBD2. Looked up from germline, CDR1 is SQVTM and CDR2 is ANQGSEA. This CDR3 comprises 13 residues. The V and J ends lost 5 bases and 6 bases, in that order; junction bases with no gene match: 3. CDR3 nucleotides: TGCAGCGTTTGGGGACTAGCGGCCAATGAGCAGTTCTTC. Amino acids: CSVWGLAANEQFF.

Concerning this clonotype itself: Germline and junction disagree at one end, which may indicate a read error. V usage is TRBV10-3 and J usage is TRBJ2-7; 10 nucleotides align to TRBD2. Germline CDR1 reads ENHRY; CDR2 reads SYGVKD. The CDR3 spans 13 residues. The CDR3 here is CTIGSSGGYEQYF. The CDR3 nucleotides are TGTACCATCGGATCTAGCGGGGGCTACGAGCAGTACTTC.

The chain recombines TRBV4-3 with TRBJ1-2; D not certain. CDR1 is LGHNA and CDR2 is YSLEER in the germline V gene. This CDR3 has 15 amino acids. The ends were cut back, 4 bases at V and 2 bases at J, with 14 bases in the middle. The DNA of the CDR3 is TGCGCCAGCAGCCGCTTAGAGGGCGCGAACTATGGCTACACCTTC. Protein sequence: CASSRLEGANYGYTF.

The chain employs TRBV7-8 and TRBJ1-5; D possibly corresponds to TRBD1 (5 bases). Per germline, CDR1 SGHVS and CDR2 FQNEAQ. V was pared by 4 bases and J by 1 base, with 11 bases between. This CDR3 region has 15 residues. The CDR3 DNA reads as TGTGCCAGCAGCTCGGGGGTAGGGAGCAATCAGCCCCAGCATTTT. This gives the protein CASSSGVGSNQPQHF.

This clonotype was recorded many times. V usage is TRBV27 and J usage is TRBJ1-2; perhaps TRBD1 as D (5 bases). With 5 bases removed from V and 2 bases from J, the gap between germline ends came to 9 bases. Germline CDR1 and CDR2: MNHEY and SMNVEV (reference sequence). This CDR3 spans 13 amino acids. CDR3 DNA sequence: TGTGCCAGCAGTCCAGGGTCGAACTATGGCTACACCTTC. Its protein product is CASSPGSNYGYTF.

The rearrangement joins TRBV20-1 to TRBJ2-1; no definite D call. CDR1 is DFQATT, CDR2 SNEGSKA, per germline (reference sequence). V was pared by 5 bases and J by 5 bases, with 16 bases between. The CDR3 length is 14 residues. The CDR3 loop is CSAGGRPDDNEQFF. The CDR3 DNA is TGCAGTGCTGGTGGGCGACCCGACGACAATGAGCAGTTCTTC.

A word on this clonotype: The limits of the CDR3 on the DNA are not certain, so only TCRdb's listed CDR3 is given. The genes are TRBV6-1 and TRBJ1-2; the table's D call, TRBD1, was not checked against the DNA. The CDR3 spans 18 residues, counting both ends. Germline V gives CDR1 MNHNS, CDR2 SASEGT. CDR3 region: CASGSEQFFGPGDYGYTF.

The chain recombines TRBV20-1 with TRBJ2-1; TRBD1 matches 11 bases. The CDR3 length is 16 residues. Germline assignment: CDR1 DFQATT and CDR2 SNEGSKA (reference sequence). With V trimmed by 3 bases and J by 8 bases, 12 bases remained unmatched. As DNA, the CDR3 is TGCAGTGCTAGCTTCCTTGGACAGGGGGCTTTCGATGAGCAGTTCTTC. Translating gives CSASFLGQGAFDEQFF.

This clonotype was detected only once. V and J are TRBV20-1 and TRBJ2-4, with 10 bases aligning to TRBD2. The J call may be incorrect, as the DNA end agrees better with TRBJ2-7. The CDR3 sequence is 15 residues long. The germline V gene encodes CDR1 DFQATT and CDR2 SNEGSKA (reference sequence). The CDR3 nucleotides read TGCAGTGCTAGAGATCTGTCTAGCGGGAGTGTCGAGCAGTACTTC. It translates to CSARDLSSGSVEQYF.

Turning to this clonotype: This may be a read error: a much more frequent sequence differs by one nucleotide. Written as DNA, the CDR3 is TGTGCCAGCAGTGGGACTAGCGGGAATAGAAATGAGCAGTTCTTC. This sequence encodes CASSGTSGNRNEQFF. The chain is built from TRBV6-1 and TRBJ2-1; 12 bases are a match to TRBD2. The ends lost 4 bases at V and 7 bases at J; junction bases unmatched: 5. CDR1 and CDR2 (germline): MNHNS, SASEGT. CDR3 length: 15 amino acids.

J is TRBJ1-1 and V is TRBV14; unclear D gene. The CDR3 has 14 residues. CDR1 SGHDN and CDR2 FVKESK come from the germline V gene. V lost 4 bases to trimming and J lost 1 base, with 10 bases between them. CDR3 amino acids: CASSRIRGNTEAFF. DNA of the CDR3: TGTGCCAGCAGCCGAATCCGGGGGAACACTGAAGCTTTCTTT. Full variable domain (rest looked up from reference TRBV14 and TRBJ1-1): EAGVTQFPSHSVIEKGQTVTLRCDPISGHDNLYWYRRVMGKEIKFLLHFVKESKQDESGMPNNRFLAERTGGTYSTLKVQPAELEDSGVYFCASSRIRGNTEAFFGQGTRLTVV.

J is TRBJ2-7 and V is TRBV7-8; D may correspond to TRBD1 or TRBD2 (5 bases each). The CDR3 contains 14 residues. Germline assignment: CDR1 SGHVS and CDR2 FQNEAQ. Trimming removed 4 bases from V and 3 bases from J, with 13 bases in between. The CDR3 nucleotides read TGTGCCAGCAGCTGGGGGACGTTGATCTACGAGCAGTACTTC. Its translation is CASSWGTLIYEQYF.

This rearrangement joins TRBV29-1 to TRBJ2-5, with D hard to call. The germline CDR1 and CDR2 sequences are SQVTM and ANQGSEA. The CDR3 has 14 residues. The V and J ends lost 3 bases and 4 bases respectively, with 15 bases between them. The CDR3 is CSVDVVAPGETQYF. The CDR3 region has the DNA TGCAGCGTTGATGTTGTAGCTCCTGGAGAGACCCAGTACTTC.

This chain uses TRBV27 with TRBJ2-3, with D unresolved. Trimming took off 3 bases at V and 2 bases at J, with 9 bases between the two ends. The CDR3 is 14 residues long. Germline V gene sequence: CDR1 MNHEY, CDR2 SMNVEV (reference sequence). CDR3 DNA sequence: TGTGCCAGCAGTTTGTGGCGGTACACAGATACGCAGTATTTT. Its protein product is CASSLWRYTDTQYF.

This clonotype was observed a handful of times. This rearrangement joins TRBV27 to TRBJ2-1, with 10 bases identical to TRBD2. The CDR3 is 17 residues long. V lost 4 bases, J lost 5 bases, and 11 bases stayed unmatched. The V gene's germline CDR1 is MNHEY and CDR2 SMNVEV (reference sequence). CDR3 sequence (DNA): TGTGCCAGCAGTTCCGGAGCGGGAGGGCCGAAAAACAATGAGCAGTTCTTC. This sequence encodes CASSSGAGGPKNNEQFF.

This clonotype was counted at least ten times. The chain joins TRBV6-2 or TRBV6-3 to TRBJ1-2, with D perhaps matching TRBD1 (5 bases). Trimming cost V 2 bases and J 2 bases, with 12 bases left between them. The CDR3 contains 15 residues. Germline V gene lookup returns CDR1 MNHEY and CDR2 SVGEGT. CDR3 residues: CASSYAGKGNYGYTF. The CDR3 region has the DNA TGTGCCAGCAGTTACGCAGGGAAAGGCAACTATGGCTACACCTTC.

This clonotype has at least ten counts. The chain recombines TRBV29-1 with TRBJ2-3; TRBD2 agrees at 8 bases. The CDR3 runs to 16 residues. Per the germline V gene, CDR1 is SQVTM and CDR2 is ANQGSEA. The V segment lost 1 base and the J segment 0 bases; nucleotides outside the gene matches: 6. The CDR3 spells CSVEGGPSGSTDTQYF. CDR3 sequence (DNA): TGCAGCGTTGAAGGTGGGCCTAGCGGGAGCACAGATACGCAGTATTTT.

The V gene is TRBV7-9, the J gene TRBJ2-3, with 7 nucleotides matching TRBD2. The CDR3 covers 15 residues. Germline V gene sequence: CDR1 SEHNR, CDR2 FQNEAQ (reference sequence). The V gene end was trimmed by 1 base and the J gene end by 6 bases; junction bases not matched to a gene: 7. In DNA, the CDR3 is TGTGCCAGCAGCTTAGGAGCGGGACTGAGGGATACGCAGTATTTT. Translating gives CASSLGAGLRDTQYF.

V gene TRBV27 combines with J gene TRBJ1-5, with 9 positions matching TRBD1. The junction had 3 bases not matched to a gene; V was cut back by 5 bases and J by 7 bases. In germline, CDR1 is MNHEY, CDR2 SMNVEV (reference sequence). The CDR3 totals 13 residues. CDR3 DNA sequence: TGTGCCAGCAGTGTGGACAGGGGACAGCCCCAGCATTTT. It encodes CASSVDRGQPQHF.

The chain couples TRBV15 to TRBJ2-3; 11 bases fit TRBD2. Germline CDR1 LNHNV, CDR2 YYDKDF (reference sequence). V dropped 2 bases and J dropped 4; count of bases not matched to a gene: 8. The CDR3 loop spans 17 amino acids. The CDR3 protein is CATSRTRLAGGSDTQYF. CDR3 nucleotides: TGTGCCACCAGCAGAACCCGCCTAGCGGGAGGCTCAGATACGCAGTATTTT.

The sample holds a few counts of this clonotype. The chain carries TRBV20-1 and TRBJ2-1; TRBD2 agrees at 7 bases. V trimming: 0 bases; J trimming: 7 bases; junction bases outside the gene matches: 24. The CDR3 runs 20 residues. CDR1 and CDR2 (germline): DFQATT, SNEGSKA (reference sequence). CDR3 sequence (DNA): TGCAGTGCTAGAGATCTCCCCCCTTTTGTGGGAGGGCCGGTGAGAAATGAGCAGTTCTTC. Protein sequence: CSARDLPPFVGGPVRNEQFF.

This chain connects TRBV6-1 to TRBJ1-6; D uncertain. V lost 1 base and J lost 8, with 6 bases in between. The CDR3 is made up of 13 amino acids. CDR1 is MNHNS, CDR2 SASEGT, per germline. CDR3: CASSEVGYSPLHF. The CDR3 bases are TGTGCCAGCAGTGAAGTAGGGTATTCACCCCTCCACTTT.

The chain carries TRBV7-3 and TRBJ2-3; 9 bases map to TRBD2. This CDR3 region has 15 residues. With 5 bases clipped from V and 2 bases from J, the junction kept 5 bases outside the gene matches. Germline V gene sequence: CDR1 SGHTA, CDR2 FQGTGA. The CDR3 region is CASSRTSEDTDTQYF. In nucleotides, the CDR3 is TGTGCCAGCAGCCGGACTAGCGAGGACACAGATACGCAGTATTTT.